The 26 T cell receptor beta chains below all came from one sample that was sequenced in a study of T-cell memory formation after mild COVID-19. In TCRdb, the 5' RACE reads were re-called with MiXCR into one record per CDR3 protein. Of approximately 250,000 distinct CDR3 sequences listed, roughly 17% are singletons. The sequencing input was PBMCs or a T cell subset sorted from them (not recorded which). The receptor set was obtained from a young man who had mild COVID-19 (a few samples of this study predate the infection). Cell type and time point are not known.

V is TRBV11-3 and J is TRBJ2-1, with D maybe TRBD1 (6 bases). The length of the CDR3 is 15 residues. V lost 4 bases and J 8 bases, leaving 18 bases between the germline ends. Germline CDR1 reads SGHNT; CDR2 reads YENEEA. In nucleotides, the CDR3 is TGTGCCAGCAGCTCCGGACAGACCGGTTGGGATGAGCAGTTCTTC. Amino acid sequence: CASSSGQTGWDEQFF.

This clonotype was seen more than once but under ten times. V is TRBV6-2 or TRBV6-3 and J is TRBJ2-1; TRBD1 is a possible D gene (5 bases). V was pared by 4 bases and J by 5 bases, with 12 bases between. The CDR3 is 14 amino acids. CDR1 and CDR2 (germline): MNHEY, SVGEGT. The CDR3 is CASSFRVYNNEQFF. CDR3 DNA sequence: TGTGCCAGCAGTTTCAGGGTATACAACAATGAGCAGTTCTTC.

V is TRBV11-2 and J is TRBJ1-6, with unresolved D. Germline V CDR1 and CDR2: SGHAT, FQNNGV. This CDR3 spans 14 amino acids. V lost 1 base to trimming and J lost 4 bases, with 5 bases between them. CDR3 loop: CASSLGDYNSPLHF. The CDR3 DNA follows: TGTGCCAGCAGCTTAGGTGATTATAATTCACCCCTCCACTTT. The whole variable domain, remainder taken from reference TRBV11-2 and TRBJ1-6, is EAGVAQSPRYKIIEKRQSVAFWCNPISGHATLYWYQQILGQGPKLLIQFQNNGVVDDSQLPKDRFSAERLKGVDSTLKIQPAKLEDSAVYLCASSLGDYNSPLHFGNGTRLTVT.

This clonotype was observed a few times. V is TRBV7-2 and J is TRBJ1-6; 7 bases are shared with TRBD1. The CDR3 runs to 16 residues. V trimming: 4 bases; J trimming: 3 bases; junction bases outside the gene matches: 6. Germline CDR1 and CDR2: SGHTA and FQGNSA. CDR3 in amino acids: CASSSAQGLYNSPLHF. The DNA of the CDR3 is TGTGCCAGCAGCTCCGCACAGGGGCTCTATAATTCACCCCTCCACTTT.

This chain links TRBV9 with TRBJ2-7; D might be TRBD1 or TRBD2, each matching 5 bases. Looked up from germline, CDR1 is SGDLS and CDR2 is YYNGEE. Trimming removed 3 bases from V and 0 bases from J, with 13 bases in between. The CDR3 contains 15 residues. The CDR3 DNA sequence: TGTGCCAGCAGCGGGGGGTCGAGTCTCTCCTACGAGCAGTACTTC. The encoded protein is CASSGGSSLSYEQYF.

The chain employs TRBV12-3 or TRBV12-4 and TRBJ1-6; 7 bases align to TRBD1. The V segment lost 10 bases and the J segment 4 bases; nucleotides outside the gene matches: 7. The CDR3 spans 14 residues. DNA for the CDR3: TGTGCCACCGCGAAGACAGGGTATAATTCACCCCTCCACTTT. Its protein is CATAKTGYNSPLHF.

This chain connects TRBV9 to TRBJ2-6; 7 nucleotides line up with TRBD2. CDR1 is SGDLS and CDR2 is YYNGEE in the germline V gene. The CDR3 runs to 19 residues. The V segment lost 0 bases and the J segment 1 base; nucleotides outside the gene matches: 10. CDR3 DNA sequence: TGTGCCAGCAGCGTAGTCACGTCTAGCGGCAGTTCTGGGGCCAACGTCCTGACTTTC. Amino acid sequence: CASSVVTSSGSSGANVLTF.

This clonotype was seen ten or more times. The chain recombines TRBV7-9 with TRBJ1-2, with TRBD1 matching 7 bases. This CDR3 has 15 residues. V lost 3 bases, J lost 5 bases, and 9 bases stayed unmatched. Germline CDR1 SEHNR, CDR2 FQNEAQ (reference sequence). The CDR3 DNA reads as TGTGCCAGCAGCTTTGGGAGAGGGGGCGCTTATGGCTACACCTTC. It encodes CASSFGRGGAYGYTF.

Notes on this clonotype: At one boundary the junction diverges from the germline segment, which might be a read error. The CDR3 region is CKADRTQYF. CDR3 DNA: TGTAAGGCGGACAGGACCCAGTACTTC. The chain couples TRBV23-1 to TRBJ2-5, with D possibly matching TRBD1 (6 bases). TRBV23-1 is identified as an open reading frame with a role that is uncertain. The CDR3 runs 9 residues.

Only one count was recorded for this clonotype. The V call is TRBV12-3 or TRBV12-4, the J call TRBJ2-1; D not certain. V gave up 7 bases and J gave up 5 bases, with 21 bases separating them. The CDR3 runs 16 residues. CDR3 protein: CASMSLGTVEDNEQFF. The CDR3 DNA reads TGTGCCAGCATGTCGCTCGGTACAGTAGAAGACAATGAGCAGTTCTTC.

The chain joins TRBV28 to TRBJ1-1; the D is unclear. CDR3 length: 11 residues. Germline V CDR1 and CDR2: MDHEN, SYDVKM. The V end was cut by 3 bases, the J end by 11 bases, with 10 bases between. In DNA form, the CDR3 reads TGTGCCAGCAGTTTGGTACAAGAGGCTTTCTTT. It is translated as CASSLVQEAFF.

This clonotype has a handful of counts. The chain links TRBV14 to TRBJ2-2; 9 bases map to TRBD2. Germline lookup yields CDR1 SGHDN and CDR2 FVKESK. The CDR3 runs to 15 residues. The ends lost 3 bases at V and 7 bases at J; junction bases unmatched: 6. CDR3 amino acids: CASSHPSGVNGELFF. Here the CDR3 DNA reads TGTGCCAGCAGCCACCCTAGCGGGGTCAACGGGGAGCTGTTTTTT.

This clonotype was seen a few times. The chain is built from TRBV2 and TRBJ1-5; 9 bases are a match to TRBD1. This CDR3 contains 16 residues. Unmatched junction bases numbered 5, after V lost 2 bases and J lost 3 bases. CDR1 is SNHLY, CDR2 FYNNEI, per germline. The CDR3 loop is CASSEMGTGNNQPQHF. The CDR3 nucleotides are TGTGCCAGCAGTGAAATGGGGACAGGGAACAATCAGCCCCAGCATTTT.

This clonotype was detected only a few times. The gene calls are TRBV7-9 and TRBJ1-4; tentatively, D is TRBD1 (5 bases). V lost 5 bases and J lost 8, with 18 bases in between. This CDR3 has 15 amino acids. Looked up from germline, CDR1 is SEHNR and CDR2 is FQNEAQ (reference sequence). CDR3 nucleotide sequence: TGTGCCAGCAGCCCACCCGTGGCGGGACGGGAAAAACTGTTTTTT. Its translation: CASSPPVAGREKLFF.

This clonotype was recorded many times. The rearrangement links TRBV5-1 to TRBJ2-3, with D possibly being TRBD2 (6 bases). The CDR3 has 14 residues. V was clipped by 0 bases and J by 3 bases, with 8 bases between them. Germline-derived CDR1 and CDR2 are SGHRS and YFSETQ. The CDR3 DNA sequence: TGCGCCAGCAGCTTGGGGCTAGCGACAGATACGCAGTATTTT. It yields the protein CASSLGLATDTQYF.

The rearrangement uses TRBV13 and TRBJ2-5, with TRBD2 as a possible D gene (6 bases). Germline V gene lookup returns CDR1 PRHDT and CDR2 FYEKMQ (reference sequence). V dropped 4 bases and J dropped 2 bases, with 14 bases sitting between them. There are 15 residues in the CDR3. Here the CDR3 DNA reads TGTGCCAGCAGCTCCCCTCGGGCGGGGCAAGAGACCCAGTACTTC. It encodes CASSSPRAGQETQYF.

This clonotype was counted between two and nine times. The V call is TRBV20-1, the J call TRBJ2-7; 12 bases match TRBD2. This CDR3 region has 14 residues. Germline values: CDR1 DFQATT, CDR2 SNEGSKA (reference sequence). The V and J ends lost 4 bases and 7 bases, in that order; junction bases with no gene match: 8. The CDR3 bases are TGCAGTGCTACAGGACTAGCGGGGTCAGTGGAGCAGTACTTC. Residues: CSATGLAGSVEQYF.

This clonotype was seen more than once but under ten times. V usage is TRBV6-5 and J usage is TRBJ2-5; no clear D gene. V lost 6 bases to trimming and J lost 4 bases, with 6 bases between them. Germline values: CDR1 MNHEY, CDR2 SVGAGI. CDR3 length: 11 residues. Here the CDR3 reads CASSHAETQYF. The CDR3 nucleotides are TGTGCCAGCAGCCATGCAGAGACCCAGTACTTC.

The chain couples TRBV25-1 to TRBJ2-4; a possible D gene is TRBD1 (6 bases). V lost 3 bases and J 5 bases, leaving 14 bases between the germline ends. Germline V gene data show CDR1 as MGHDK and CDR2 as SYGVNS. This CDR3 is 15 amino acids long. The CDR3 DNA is TGTGCCAGCAGTGACCTACAGGGTAATCAAAACATTCAGTACTTC. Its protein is CASSDLQGNQNIQYF.

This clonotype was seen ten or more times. CDR3 region: CASSEAGGWTYEQYV. The CDR3, as DNA: TGTGCCAGCAGTGAAGCGGGGGGCTGGACCTACGAGCAGTACGTC. This chain links TRBV2 with TRBJ2-7; D tentatively fits TRBD1 or TRBD2 (6 bases each). The CDR3 is made up of 15 amino acids. Germline CDR1 and CDR2: SNHLY and FYNNEI. Trimming took off 0 bases at V and 2 bases at J, with 11 bases between the two ends.

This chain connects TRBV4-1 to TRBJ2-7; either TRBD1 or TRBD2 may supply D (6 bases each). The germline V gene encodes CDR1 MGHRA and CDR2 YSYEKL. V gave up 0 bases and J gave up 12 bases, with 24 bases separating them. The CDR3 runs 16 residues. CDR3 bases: TGCGCCAGCAGCCAAGAGACCGCCCCGGGGGCGCAGATTCGGTACTTC. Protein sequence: CASSQETAPGAQIRYF.

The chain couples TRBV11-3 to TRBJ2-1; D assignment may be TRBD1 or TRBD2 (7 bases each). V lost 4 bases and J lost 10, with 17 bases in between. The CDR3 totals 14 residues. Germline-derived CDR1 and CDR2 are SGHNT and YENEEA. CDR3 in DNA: TGTGCCAGCAGCTCCAGGGGGGGGTTCGGAGAGCAGTTCTTC. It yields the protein CASSSRGGFGEQFF.

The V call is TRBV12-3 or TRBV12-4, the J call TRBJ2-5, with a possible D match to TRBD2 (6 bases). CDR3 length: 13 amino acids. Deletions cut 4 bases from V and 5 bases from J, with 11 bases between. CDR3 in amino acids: CASSSDGGETQYF. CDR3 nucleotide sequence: TGTGCCAGCAGTTCGGACGGAGGGGAGACCCAGTACTTC.

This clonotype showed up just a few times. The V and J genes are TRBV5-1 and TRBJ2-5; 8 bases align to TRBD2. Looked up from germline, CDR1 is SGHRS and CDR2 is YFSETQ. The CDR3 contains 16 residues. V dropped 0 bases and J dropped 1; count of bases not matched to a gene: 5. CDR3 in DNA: TGCGCCAGCAGCTTGGCGCGGGGGGATCTCCAAGAGACCCAGTACTTC. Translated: CASSLARGDLQETQYF.

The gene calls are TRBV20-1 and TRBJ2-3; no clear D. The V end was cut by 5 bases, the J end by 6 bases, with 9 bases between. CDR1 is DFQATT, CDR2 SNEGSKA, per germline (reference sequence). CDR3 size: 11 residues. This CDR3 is CSAGPADTQYF. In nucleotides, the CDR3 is TGCAGTGCTGGACCGGCGGATACGCAGTATTTT.

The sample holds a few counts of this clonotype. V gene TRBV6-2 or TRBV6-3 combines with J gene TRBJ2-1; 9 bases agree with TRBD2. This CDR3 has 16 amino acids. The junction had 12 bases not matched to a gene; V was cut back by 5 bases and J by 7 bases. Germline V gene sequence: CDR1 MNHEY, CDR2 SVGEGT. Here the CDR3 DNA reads TGTGCCAGCAGTAGCCTCAGCGGGGGGCCTTCTAATGAGCAGTTCTTC. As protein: CASSSLSGGPSNEQFF.